The 18 T cell receptor beta chains reported below all come from one sample, sequenced in a study of post-analysis software for immune sequencing data. Whole-study findings and limits: Patients carried several TRBV segments more frequently than controls did, and TRBV5-6, TRBV5-1 and TRBV20-1 were among them.

TCR beta cDNA libraries had unique molecular identifiers. In TCRdb, the PCR reads were re-called with MiXCR into one record per CDR3 protein. This repertoire shows about 770,000 distinct CDR3 sequences, around 42% found once; its top ten account for 4.9%. The antigens of these receptors remain unknown. The sequenced material came from blood. The source is a girl aged 10 to 17 with multiple sclerosis.

This chain joins TRBV15 and TRBJ2-7; D gene ambiguous. V dropped 0 bases and J dropped 5 bases, with 14 bases sitting between them. Germline V CDR1 and CDR2: LNHNV, YYDKDF (reference sequence). The CDR3 has 15 residues. The CDR3 sequence is CATSRDRALGHEQYF. Here the CDR3 DNA reads TGTGCCACCAGCAGAGATCGGGCCTTAGGCCACGAGCAGTACTTC.

This clonotype was observed a few times. The rearrangement joins TRBV7-6 to TRBJ2-3; TRBD2 matches 8 bases. The ends lost 5 bases at V and 1 base at J; junction bases unmatched: 11. Germline values: CDR1 SGHVS, CDR2 FNYEAQ. The CDR3 covers 17 residues. CDR3 loop: CASSRARGREGTDTQYF. The CDR3 DNA reads as TGTGCCAGCAGCCGCGCCCGGGGGCGGGAGGGCACAGATACGCAGTATTTT.

The chain recombines TRBV4-3 with TRBJ1-6; D is unclear. Germline V gene sequence: CDR1 LGHNA, CDR2 YSLEER. This CDR3 spans 13 amino acids. V lost 1 base and J lost 11, with 9 bases in between. CDR3 amino acids: CASSQAPRPPLHF. CDR3 coding DNA: TGCGCCAGCAGCCAAGCCCCCCGCCCACCCCTCCACTTT.

The chain is built from TRBV4-2 and TRBJ1-2, with D uncertain. This CDR3 region has 14 residues. Trimming pared 6 bases from V and 2 bases from J, leaving 13 bases between. Per the germline V gene, CDR1 is LGHNA and CDR2 is YNFKEQ. The DNA for the CDR3 is TGTGCCAGCAGGCGGGAGGCCGAAAACTATGGCTACACCTTC. It is translated as CASRREAENYGYTF.

This clonotype was counted only a few times. V is TRBV6-2 or TRBV6-3 and J is TRBJ2-1; possibly TRBD2 for D (6 bases). Germline V gives CDR1 MNHEY, CDR2 SVGEGT. This CDR3 contains 13 residues. The V end lost 6 bases, the J end lost 8 bases, and 14 bases lay between the germline ends. The CDR3 DNA reads as TGTGCCAGCAGCCCCCTTCGGAGGGATGAGCAGTTCTTC. Protein sequence: CASSPLRRDEQFF.

As concerns this clonotype: An end of the junction differs from the germline gene, which may be a read error. This rearrangement joins TRBV7-7 to TRBJ2-7, with D perhaps matching TRBD1 or TRBD2 (5 bases each). CDR1 and CDR2 (germline): SSHAT, FNYEAQ (reference sequence). The CDR3 is made up of 15 amino acids. CDR3 sequence reads: CASSFRDGDTYEQYF. CDR3 nucleotides: TGTGCTAGCAGCTTTAGGGACGGCGATACCTACGAGCAGTACTTC.

This chain links TRBV6-5 with TRBJ2-7; perhaps TRBD2 as D (6 bases). Looked up from germline, CDR1 is MNHEY and CDR2 is SVGAGI. This CDR3 spans 17 amino acids. Trimming pared 0 bases from V and 1 base from J, leaving 16 bases between. The chain's CDR3 is CASSYSKAGSGSYEQYF. CDR3 bases: TGTGCCAGCAGTTACTCGAAGGCGGGGTCCGGGTCCTACGAGCAGTACTTC.

This clonotype turned up a few times. The rearrangement links TRBV5-1 to TRBJ1-2; TRBD1 matches at 8 bases. The germline V gene encodes CDR1 SGHRS and CDR2 YFSETQ. V gave up 0 bases and J gave up 4 bases; unmatched junction bases: 5. The CDR3 spans 15 residues. The CDR3 DNA reads as TGCGCCAGCAGCTTGGCCCTCACAGGGGGCTATGGCTACACCTTC. This gives the protein CASSLALTGGYGYTF.

The V call is TRBV12-3 or TRBV12-4, the J call TRBJ1-6, with a weak D call TRBD1 (5 bases). The V gene lost 3 bases and the J gene lost 8 bases, with 14 bases spanning the gap. This CDR3 has 15 amino acids. This CDR3 reads CASSFLRTMDSPLHF. CDR3 sequence (DNA): TGTGCCAGCAGTTTTTTAAGGACAATGGATTCACCCCTCCACTTT.

The genes are TRBV5-1 and TRBJ1-2; 8 bases line up with TRBD1. Trimming removed 0 bases from V and 7 bases from J; junction bases left unmatched: 17. The germline gives CDR1 SGHRS, CDR2 YFSETQ. This CDR3 region has 18 residues. CDR3 DNA: TGCGCCAGCAGCTTGGTCCCGGCGGGCCCACAGGGGGATGGTGGCTACACCTTC. This gives the protein CASSLVPAGPQGDGGYTF.

This clonotype was detected a few times. The J gene is TRBJ2-5, the V gene TRBV7-3; 8 nucleotides align to TRBD2. Germline CDR1 and CDR2: SGHTA and FQGTGA. Trimming cost V 9 bases and J 3 bases; bases outside gene matches: 6. CDR3 length: 13 amino acids. CDR3 bases: TGTGCCAGTAGACAAGCGGGAGAAGAGACCCAGTACTTC. Residues: CASRQAGEETQYF.

This clonotype came up a few times. The chain employs TRBV5-6 and TRBJ2-4, with D uncertain. The CDR3 extends over 14 amino acids. Between the trimmed V and J ends, which lost 1 base and 7 bases, there was a span of 12 bases. CDR1 and CDR2 from the germline V gene are SGHDT and YYEEEE. The CDR3 nucleotides read TGTGCCAGCAGCTTGAGTTTGGACGGGAACATTCAGTACTTC. Its protein is CASSLSLDGNIQYF.

This clonotype was detected a few times. This chain uses TRBV9 with TRBJ2-7; D gene ambiguous. CDR1 SGDLS and CDR2 YYNGEE come from the germline V gene. There are 14 residues in the CDR3. V dropped 0 bases and J dropped 4 bases, with 11 bases sitting between them. Here the CDR3 DNA reads TGTGCCAGCAGCGTAGCCGGCGGATTTTACGAGCAGTACTTC. Its protein product is CASSVAGGFYEQYF.

The chain carries TRBV7-2 and TRBJ2-4; 11 bases line up with TRBD2. Germline V gene lookup returns CDR1 SGHTA and CDR2 FQGNSA. This CDR3 comprises 17 residues. J gave up 0 bases and V 4 bases, and 5 bases lay outside the gene matches. For the CDR3, the DNA is TGTGCCAGCAGCTCACCGGGACTAGCGGTAGCCAAAAACATTCAGTACTTC. Translating gives CASSSPGLAVAKNIQYF.

This sequence joins TRBV10-3 and TRBJ2-3; no clear D gene. V was shortened by 4 bases and J by 1 base, with 0 bases between the two germline ends. CDR1 and CDR2 from the germline V gene are ENHRY and SYGVKD. CDR3 length: 11 amino acids. The CDR3 protein is CAISGTDTQYF. CDR3 DNA: TGTGCCATCAGTGGCACAGATACGCAGTATTTT.

This clonotype showed up just a few times. Germline is not matched at one junction end, which may reflect a read error. The V call is TRBV7-9, the J call TRBJ2-7; D unresolved. The CDR3 consists of 16 residues. Germline-derived CDR1 and CDR2 are SEHNR and FQNEAQ (reference sequence). The CDR3 is CASNLTLSKSSYEQYF. The CDR3, as DNA: TGTGCCAGCAACTTAACATTGTCCAAAAGCTCCTACGAGCAGTACTTC.

This clonotype has only a few counts. The genes are TRBV27 and TRBJ2-5; the D gene could be TRBD1 or TRBD2 (6 bases each). The V end was cut by 5 bases, the J end by 3 bases, with 13 bases between. This CDR3 comprises 14 residues. Looked up from germline, CDR1 is MNHEY and CDR2 is SMNVEV (reference sequence). The CDR3 DNA sequence: TGTGCCAGCAGTCACGGGGGCCGTGAAGAGACCCAGTACTTC. Translated, it gives CASSHGGREETQYF.

This clonotype was observed a single time. The chain is built from TRBV27 and TRBJ2-1; 10 bases line up with TRBD2. The CDR3 totals 16 residues. With 3 bases clipped from V and 7 bases from J, the junction kept 9 bases outside the gene matches. Germline V gene sequence: CDR1 MNHEY, CDR2 SMNVEV (reference sequence). Here the CDR3 reads CASSFLTSGTMNEQFF. The DNA of the CDR3 is TGTGCCAGCAGTTTTTTAACTAGCGGGACGATGAATGAGCAGTTCTTC.